This entry lists 23 T cell receptor beta chains sequenced from one sample in a study of cytomegalovirus exposure and HLA in healthy donors. The study ran its PCR with 60 Vbeta and 13 Jbeta primers. The data were produced by immunoSEQ multiplex PCR, yet TCRdb's version contains in-frame clones alone and is incomplete. The sample contains over 150,000 clones, 60% to 85% of which appear only once. The sample comprised PBMCs. These TCRs come from a male donor in good health and CMV-seropositive.

The chain is built from TRBV9 and TRBJ2-3; D is possibly TRBD2 (6 bases). The CDR3 has 18 residues. V was clipped by 0 bases and J by 1 base, with 18 bases between them. Per germline, CDR1 SGDLS and CDR2 YYNGEE. CDR3 DNA sequence: TGTGCCAGCAGCGTAGTGGAGGGCCCCTTACTCGGCACAGATACGCAGTATTTT. This translates into CASSVVEGPLLGTDTQYF.

The rearrangement links TRBV19 to TRBJ2-1; D is perhaps TRBD1 (6 bases). CDR3 size: 15 residues. Per germline, CDR1 LNHDA and CDR2 SQIVND (reference sequence). Trimming left V 5 bases short and J 0 bases short, with 11 bases between. CDR3 loop: CASSSGTSSYNEQFF. The DNA for the CDR3 is TGTGCCAGTAGTTCCGGGACAAGCTCCTACAATGAGCAGTTCTTC.

This chain links TRBV4-3 with TRBJ2-4, with D possibly matching TRBD2 (6 bases). Germline assignment: CDR1 LGHNA and CDR2 YSLEER. The CDR3 is made up of 15 amino acids. Trimming stripped 1 base from V and 5 bases from J, with 12 bases between. The DNA for the CDR3 is TGCGCCAGCAGCCAAGGGGCGGGGACGGAAAACATTCAGTACTTC. Amino acids: CASSQGAGTENIQYF.

The gene calls are TRBV19 and TRBJ1-5, with TRBD1 matching 7 bases. There are 12 residues in the CDR3. The trim removed 8 bases at V and 6 bases at J, leaving 4 bases unmatched. CDR1 is LNHDA and CDR2 is SQIVND in the germline V gene (reference sequence). The CDR3 DNA sequence: TGTGCCAGTCAGGGGGTTGGTCAGCCCCAGCATTTT. This translates into CASQGVGQPQHF.

The rearrangement joins TRBV29-1 to TRBJ2-6, with TRBD1 identical over 9 bases. V shed 6 bases and J 3 bases; nucleotides not matched to a gene: 6. Germline V gene data show CDR1 as SQVTM and CDR2 as ANQGSEA. The CDR3 sequence is 15 residues long. The CDR3 loop reads CSVAQGAGGANVLTF. Written as DNA, the CDR3 is TGCAGCGTCGCACAGGGGGCGGGTGGGGCCAACGTCCTGACTTTC.

The J gene is TRBJ2-7, the V gene TRBV29-1; no definite D call. V was pared by 4 bases and J by 3 bases, with 7 bases between. From germline, CDR1 is SQVTM and CDR2 ANQGSEA. This CDR3 comprises 11 residues. The CDR3 is CSVVGSYEQYF. The CDR3 nucleotides read TGCAGCGTTGTGGGCAGCTACGAGCAGTACTTC.

The V gene is TRBV10-2, the J gene TRBJ2-1, with 12 positions matching TRBD2. The CDR3 has 14 amino acids. Germline values: CDR1 WSHSY, CDR2 SAAADI. The V segment lost 9 bases and the J segment 9 bases; nucleotides outside the gene matches: 9. CDR3 protein: CASCLAGGPSEQFF. The CDR3 DNA is TGCGCCAGTTGCCTAGCGGGGGGGCCGAGTGAGCAGTTCTTC.

The CDR3 loop is CASSFGTGNTEAFF. The CDR3, as DNA: TGTGCCAGCAGCTTCGGGACAGGGAACACTGAAGCTTTCTTT. J is TRBJ1-1 and V is TRBV13, with 8 positions matching TRBD1. Per germline, CDR1 PRHDT and CDR2 FYEKMQ (reference sequence). This CDR3 is built from 14 residues. V was pared by 3 bases and J by 1 base, with 1 base of the junction left unmatched. The full variable domain, in which reference TRBV13 and TRBJ1-1 provide the parts outside the CDR3, is AAGVIQSPRHLIKEKRETATLKCYPIPRHDTVYWYQQGPGQDPQFLISFYEKMQSDKGSIPDRFSAQQFSDYHSELNMSSLELGDSALYFCASSFGTGNTEAFFGQGTRLTVV.

The chain has TRBV6-5 and TRBJ2-1, with TRBD2 matching 8 bases. After removal of 7 bases from V and 9 bases from J, the junction contained 8 bases not matched to a gene. CDR1 and CDR2 (germline): MNHEY, SVGAGI. The CDR3 extends over 13 amino acids. CDR3 amino acids: CASTRDAGGEQFF. The CDR3 DNA reads TGTGCCAGCACCCGGGACGCGGGGGGTGAGCAGTTCTTC.

This chain joins TRBV9 and TRBJ1-2; perhaps TRBD1 as D (6 bases). From germline, CDR1 is SGDLS and CDR2 YYNGEE. Trimming cost V 4 bases and J 0 bases, with 28 bases left between them. The CDR3 spans 20 residues. The CDR3 DNA is TGTGCCAGCAGCTCCCGCCCCCGGGCCACAGGGAGTACAGCTAACTATGGCTACACCTTC. It yields the protein CASSSRPRATGSTANYGYTF.

This rearrangement joins TRBV10-3 to TRBJ1-2; the D is unclear. The CDR3 sequence is 14 residues long. Germline V gene lookup returns CDR1 ENHRY and CDR2 SYGVKD. V was trimmed by 4 bases and J by 8 bases, leaving 17 bases between them. In DNA form, the CDR3 reads TGTGCCATCAGTGTAGAGGTCCGGAAGGAGGGCTACACCTTC. Encoded protein: CAISVEVRKEGYTF.

The chain combines TRBV4-1 with TRBJ2-7; 8 bases match TRBD1. The CDR3 has 14 amino acids. The J segment lost 0 bases and the V segment lost 4 bases, leaving 2 bases of the junction unmatched. Germline CDR1 reads MGHRA; CDR2 reads YSYEKL. The CDR3, as DNA: TGCGCCAGCAGCCCCGGGACAGGCTCCTACGAGCAGTACTTC. This gives the protein CASSPGTGSYEQYF.

The genes are TRBV7-3 and TRBJ2-1; 9 bases align to TRBD2. Germline trimming cut 1 base from V and 9 bases from J; bases unmatched to any gene: 7. The CDR3 spans 15 residues. Germline CDR1 and CDR2: SGHTA and FQGTGA. The CDR3 bases are TGTGCCAGCAGCTTAAGCGGCGGGGGGGCGGGTGAGCAGTTCTTC. Translating it yields CASSLSGGGAGEQFF.

Written as DNA, the CDR3 is TGCGCCAGCAGCGGCGGACTAGCGGGGGGCTACCTAGCCAAAAACATTCAGTACTTC. The encoded protein is CASSGGLAGGYLAKNIQYF. The genes are TRBV5-1 and TRBJ2-4, with 14 bases identical to TRBD2. This CDR3 spans 19 amino acids. With 4 bases clipped from V and 0 bases from J, the junction kept 9 bases outside the gene matches. Germline CDR1 and CDR2: SGHRS and YFSETQ.

This chain links TRBV6-1 with TRBJ2-7; a possible D gene is TRBD2 (6 bases). The CDR3 runs 13 residues. V lost 8 bases, J lost 5 bases, and 16 bases lay in between. The germline CDR1 and CDR2 sequences are MNHNS and SASEGT. CDR3 DNA sequence: TGTGCCAGCGGGGGTGGAGGGCACAACGAGCAGTACTTC. Amino acid sequence: CASGGGGHNEQYF.

V is TRBV5-8 and J is TRBJ1-2; 7 nucleotides match TRBD1. The CDR3 extends over 17 amino acids. Germline V CDR1 and CDR2: SGHTS, YDEGEE. The V gene end was trimmed by 3 bases and the J gene end by 5 bases; junction bases not matched to a gene: 16. The CDR3: CASSSFPYPTGTYGYTF. The CDR3 bases are TGTGCCAGCAGCTCATTCCCCTACCCGACAGGGACATATGGCTACACCTTC.

There are a few counts of this clone. The chain is built from TRBV30 and TRBJ2-1; TRBD2 matches at 12 bases. V lost 2 bases and J lost 0; bases outside the gene matches: 11. The V gene's germline CDR1 is GTSNPN and CDR2 SVGIG (reference sequence). The CDR3 is 19 residues long. The CDR3 DNA sequence: TGTGCCTGGAGTCAGGGCCTAGCGGGGGGGACGAGCTCCTACAATGAGCAGTTCTTC. It is translated as CAWSQGLAGGTSSYNEQFF. The complete variable domain, with remaining parts taken from reference TRBV30 and TRBJ2-1, reads SQTIHQWPATLVQPVGSPLSLECTVEGTSNPNLYWYRQAAGRGLQLLFYSVGIGQISSEVPQNLSASRPQDRQFILSSKKLLLSDSGFYLCAWSQGLAGGTSSYNEQFFGPGTRLTVL.

This clone was seen more than once but under ten times. The chain has TRBV6-5 and TRBJ1-1, with TRBD1 matching 7 bases. Losses at the gene ends were 4 bases for V and 0 bases for J; bases not matched to a gene: 5. The CDR3 is 15 amino acids. CDR1 and CDR2 (germline): MNHEY, SVGAGI. DNA for the CDR3: TGTGCCAGCAGTTTTCGCCAGGGGGTGAACACTGAAGCTTTCTTT. Amino acids: CASSFRQGVNTEAFF.

This clone was seen a handful of times. The chain carries TRBV2 and TRBJ1-1; D is unclear. This CDR3 has 12 amino acids. The V end was cut by 8 bases, the J end by 5 bases, with 12 bases between. Germline CDR1 SNHLY, CDR2 FYNNEI. The CDR3 DNA follows: TGTGCCAGCGTAGTCTTCGGGACTGAAGCTTTCTTT. Protein product: CASVVFGTEAFF. The full variable domain, its missing parts supplied by reference TRBV2 and TRBJ1-1, is EPEVTQTPSHQVTQMGQEVILRCVPISNHLYFYWYRQILGQKVEFLVSFYNNEISEKSEIFDDQFSVERPDGSNFTLKIRSTKLEDSAMYFCASVVFGTEAFFGQGTRLTVV.

V is TRBV19 and J is TRBJ2-7; 8 nucleotides match TRBD1. The CDR3 has 14 residues. Trimming at V came to 6 bases and at J to 3 bases, leaving 7 bases not matched to a gene. The germline gives CDR1 LNHDA, CDR2 SQIVND (reference sequence). Here the CDR3 reads CASRAGTGNYEQYF. CDR3 DNA sequence: TGTGCCAGTAGGGCCGGGACAGGCAACTACGAGCAGTACTTC.

The CDR3 loop is CASLEGGRNTEAFF. The CDR3 DNA sequence: TGTGCCAGCTTAGAAGGGGGTCGGAACACTGAAGCTTTCTTT. The chain joins TRBV2 to TRBJ1-1, with D possibly TRBD1 on 6 matching bases. V lost 8 bases and J 1 base, leaving 14 bases between the germline ends. CDR1 is SNHLY and CDR2 is FYNNEI in the germline V gene. CDR3 length: 14 amino acids.

The chain links TRBV7-8 to TRBJ1-1; D might be TRBD1 (6 bases). V was clipped by 5 bases and J by 4 bases, with 11 bases between them. In germline, CDR1 is SGHVS, CDR2 FQNEAQ. This CDR3 has 13 amino acids. The CDR3 spells CASSRTGFTEAFF. The CDR3 DNA reads TGTGCCAGCAGCCGAACAGGGTTCACTGAAGCTTTCTTT.

The V gene is TRBV7-2, the J gene TRBJ2-2, with TRBD1 matching over 7 bases. V lost 5 bases, J lost 1 base, and 4 bases stayed unmatched. Germline V gives CDR1 SGHTA, CDR2 FQGNSA. The CDR3 is made up of 15 amino acids. The chain's CDR3 is CASSRWTGNTGELFF. CDR3 sequence (DNA): TGTGCCAGCAGCCGATGGACAGGGAACACCGGGGAGCTGTTTTTT.